This entry describes one T cell receptor (beta chain). The CDR3 contains 15 residues. V dropped 4 bases and J dropped 0 bases, with 10 bases sitting between them. The germline V gene has CDR1 MGHRA and CDR2 YSYEKL. This sample is part of a study of technical replicates of blood from a few donors. Repertoires were generated with immunoSEQ multiplex PCR, while TCRdb's copy carries only in-frame clones and drops some. The data show tens of thousands of clones, 90% to 95% seen once. The sequencing input was T cells isolated from PBMCs. This chain joins TRBV4-1 and TRBJ1-5, with D possibly matching TRBD1 (6 bases). The source is a human donor in good health. CDR3 sequence (DNA): TGCGCCAGCAGCCTCAGGGGAGATAGCAATCAGCCCCAGCATTTT. Its protein product is CASSLRGDSNQPQHF.